The 25 T cell receptor beta chains in this list originate from one sample, sequenced in a study of OX40 agonist ivuxolimab in advanced cancers. Profiling relied on immunoSEQ multiplex PCR, and the TCRdb table lists in-frame clones only, not all of them. The table has tens of thousands of clones, approximately 85% seen once. This material consisted of CD4+ or CD8+ T cells sorted from blood, taken in a trial of the OX40 agonist ivuxolimab. The receptor set was obtained from an adult with an advanced solid tumor such as melanoma, head and neck, liver or kidney cancer.

The CDR3 DNA follows: TGTGCCATCACGCGGGATCAGAACACCGGGGAGCTGTTTTTT. Residues: CAITRDQNTGELFF. V is TRBV10-3 and J is TRBJ2-2; TRBD2 might be the D (6 bases). Germline assignment: CDR1 ENHRY and CDR2 SYGVKD. This CDR3 is built from 14 residues. V lost 7 bases, J lost 1 base, and 10 bases lay in between.

A few counts support this clone. V usage is TRBV6-8 and J usage is TRBJ2-3, with D perhaps matching TRBD2 (7 bases). Trimming pared 2 bases from V and 2 bases from J, leaving 26 bases between. Germline V gives CDR1 MNHGY, CDR2 SAAAGT. The CDR3 is 20 amino acids. CDR3 nucleotide sequence: TGTGCCAGCAGTTACCCTTACAGGGAGGGGCGGGAAGGGTTCACAGATACGCAGTATTTT. Its protein product is CASSYPYREGREGFTDTQYF.

This chain connects TRBV2 to TRBJ2-7; 9 bases align to TRBD2. The CDR3 consists of 14 residues. Trimming removed 6 bases from V and 2 bases from J; junction bases left unmatched: 5. Germline assignment: CDR1 SNHLY and CDR2 FYNNEI. The CDR3 region is CASRGRLAAYEQYF. CDR3 sequence (DNA): TGTGCCAGCAGGGGGCGACTAGCGGCCTACGAGCAGTACTTC.

This rearrangement joins TRBV11-2 to TRBJ2-7, with D possibly TRBD2 on 5 matching bases. There are 16 residues in the CDR3. Germline V CDR1 and CDR2: SGHAT, FQNNGV. Trimming removed 1 base at V and 2 bases at J, with 15 bases between. The CDR3: CASSLASGWPTYEQYF. CDR3 in DNA: TGTGCCAGCAGCTTAGCCTCGGGGTGGCCTACCTACGAGCAGTACTTC.

V and J are TRBV12-5 and TRBJ1-6, with TRBD1 as a possible D gene (5 bases). Trimming cost V 4 bases and J 6 bases, with 10 bases left between them. The CDR3 runs to 14 residues. Germline assignment: CDR1 LGHNT and CDR2 FRNRAP. The CDR3 DNA reads as TGTGCTAGTGGTTGGGGCCTGCTTAATTCACCCCTCCACTTT. As protein: CASGWGLLNSPLHF.

The chain combines TRBV30 with TRBJ1-4; 7 nucleotides align to TRBD1. Germline CDR1 reads GTSNPN; CDR2 reads SVGIG (reference sequence). The CDR3 extends over 14 amino acids. J gave up 2 bases and V 7 bases, and 7 bases lay outside the gene matches. The CDR3 nucleotides read TGTGCCTTTTTACAGGGGCTTACTAATGAAAAACTGTTTTTT. Its protein is CAFLQGLTNEKLFF.

This chain connects TRBV7-9 to TRBJ2-2; D may be TRBD1 (6 bases). CDR1 SEHNR and CDR2 FQNEAQ come from the germline V gene (reference sequence). Trimming removed 5 bases from V and 7 bases from J, with 17 bases in between. There are 15 residues in the CDR3. The CDR3: CASSHDRITSGELFF. CDR3 DNA sequence: TGTGCCAGCAGCCATGACAGGATTACAAGCGGGGAGCTGTTTTTT.

The chain links TRBV6-5 to TRBJ2-7; D is ambiguous. Germline V gives CDR1 MNHEY, CDR2 SVGAGI. Trimming shortened V by 5 bases and J by 2 bases, and 10 bases separated the two germline ends. CDR3 length: 13 amino acids. In DNA, the CDR3 is TGTGCCAGCAGTAGGGTGGGGACCTACGAGCAGTACTTC. Its translation: CASSRVGTYEQYF.

V usage is TRBV18 and J usage is TRBJ2-3, with a weak D call TRBD2 (6 bases). Per germline, CDR1 KGHSH and CDR2 LQKENI. The CDR3 covers 16 residues. Between the trimmed V and J ends, which lost 0 bases and 3 bases, there was a span of 13 bases. CDR3 protein: CASSPPPRGPTDTQYF. The CDR3 coding sequence is TGTGCCAGCTCACCACCGCCGCGGGGCCCGACAGATACGCAGTATTTT.

This rearrangement joins TRBV30 to TRBJ1-1, with 10 bases lining up with TRBD1. This CDR3 region has 14 residues. Germline CDR1 GTSNPN, CDR2 SVGIG (reference sequence). Trimming took 2 bases from V and 4 from J; bases not matched to a gene: 4. CDR3 coding DNA: TGTGCCTGGAGTCGGGGGACAGGGGTCACTGAAGCTTTCTTT. It encodes CAWSRGTGVTEAFF.

This CDR3 reads CASSQPGTGGIEQYF. In nucleotides, the CDR3 is TGCGCCAGCAGCCAACCCGGGACAGGGGGAATCGAGCAGTACTTC. V gene TRBV4-1 combines with J gene TRBJ2-5; the match to TRBD1 covers 11 bases. The DNA end favors TRBJ2-7, so the J call may be wrong. The CDR3 covers 15 residues. Per germline, CDR1 MGHRA and CDR2 YSYEKL.

V and J are TRBV27 and TRBJ2-3, with D hard to call. CDR1 MNHEY and CDR2 SMNVEV come from the germline V gene (reference sequence). The CDR3 sequence is 16 residues long. Trimming took off 3 bases at V and 2 bases at J, with 15 bases between the two ends. CDR3 sequence (DNA): TGTGCCAGCAGTTTGATAGTAGCCACCGACACAGATACGCAGTATTTT. As protein: CASSLIVATDTDTQYF.

This clone was detected once. J is TRBJ1-1 and V is TRBV15, with TRBD1 identical over 9 bases. CDR3 size: 12 residues. Trimming cost V 4 bases and J 11 bases; bases outside gene matches: 5. Germline V CDR1 and CDR2: LNHNV, YYDKDF (reference sequence). The DNA for the CDR3 is TGTGCCACCAGCACTCGGACAGGGGCGGCTTTCTTT. Its protein is CATSTRTGAAFF.

This rearrangement joins TRBV7-3 to TRBJ2-1, with D unresolved. CDR3 length equals 14 residues. Germline V gene sequence: CDR1 SGHTA, CDR2 FQGTGA. Trimming left V 1 base short and J 9 bases short, with 13 bases between. CDR3 sequence: CASSLNLGHGEQFF. The DNA of the CDR3 is TGTGCCAGCAGCTTAAACCTGGGCCACGGTGAGCAGTTCTTC.

The chain has TRBV18 and TRBJ2-2; 9 bases fit TRBD2. The germline V gene encodes CDR1 KGHSH and CDR2 LQKENI. This CDR3 is 16 amino acids long. Unmatched junction bases numbered 4, after V lost 5 bases and J lost 0 bases. CDR3 residues: CASSSTSGPNTGELFF. The CDR3 DNA is TGTGCCAGCTCATCCACTAGCGGGCCGAACACCGGGGAGCTGTTTTTT.

This clone came up a few times. The chain couples TRBV30 to TRBJ2-2; TRBD1 might be the D (5 bases). V was shortened by 5 bases and J by 3 bases, with 10 bases between the two germline ends. CDR1 and CDR2 from the germline V gene are GTSNPN and SVGIG (reference sequence). The CDR3 runs to 13 residues. The CDR3 bases are TGTGCCTGGGCTCTGGGGCACACCGGGGAGCTGTTTTTT. Encoded protein: CAWALGHTGELFF. Together with reference TRBV30 and TRBJ2-2, the CDR3 gives the full variable domain: SQTIHQWPATLVQPVGSPLSLECTVEGTSNPNLYWYRQAAGRGLQLLFYSVGIGQISSEVPQNLSASRPQDRQFILSSKKLLLSDSGFYLCAWALGHTGELFFGEGSRLTVL.

For the CDR3, the DNA is TGCGCCAGCAGCTTCGGTCAGAGCTATGGCTACACCTTC. Protein sequence: CASSFGQSYGYTF. The chain employs TRBV5-1 and TRBJ1-2; D gene ambiguous. V shed 2 bases and J shed 4 bases, with 9 bases lying between them. Germline assignment: CDR1 SGHRS and CDR2 YFSETQ. The CDR3 has 13 residues.

The chain is built from TRBV5-1 and TRBJ2-5; D is possibly TRBD1 (5 bases). This CDR3 has 14 amino acids. Trimming removed 5 bases at V and 5 bases at J, with 16 bases between. Germline V gene data show CDR1 as SGHRS and CDR2 as YFSETQ. The CDR3 sequence: CASSLAGLTETQYF. In nucleotides, the CDR3 is TGCGCCAGCAGTCTCGCAGGGCTTACGGAGACCCAGTACTTC.

The chain links TRBV27 to TRBJ2-7, with 10 bases fitting TRBD1. Germline CDR1 and CDR2: MNHEY and SMNVEV (reference sequence). With V trimmed by 3 bases and J by 5 bases, 4 bases remained unmatched. The CDR3 covers 14 residues. CDR3 in amino acids: CASSFGTGVDEQYF. CDR3 nucleotides: TGTGCCAGCAGTTTCGGGACAGGGGTGGACGAGCAGTACTTC.

The V call is TRBV6-1, the J call TRBJ2-5; weak D call: TRBD2 (6 bases). The CDR3 totals 15 residues. V was shortened by 6 bases and J by 7 bases, with 21 bases between the two germline ends. Germline CDR1 MNHNS, CDR2 SASEGT. The CDR3: CASRLSSAPPRTQYF. The CDR3, as DNA: TGTGCCAGCAGACTTTCTAGCGCTCCCCCCCGGACCCAGTACTTC.

The V call is TRBV9, the J call TRBJ1-1, with a weak D call TRBD1 (6 bases). CDR1 is SGDLS, CDR2 YYNGEE, per germline. The length of the CDR3 is 15 residues. V was trimmed by 3 bases and J by 0 bases, leaving 12 bases between them. In DNA, the CDR3 is TGTGCCAGCAGCGCGCCGGACAGTTTGAACACTGAAGCTTTCTTT. This translates into CASSAPDSLNTEAFF.

This clone was seen a handful of times. The chain couples TRBV30 to TRBJ2-7; D gene ambiguous. Trimming stripped 2 bases from V and 3 bases from J, with 8 bases between. Germline CDR1 GTSNPN, CDR2 SVGIG (reference sequence). This CDR3 contains 12 residues. The CDR3 DNA is TGTGCCTGGAGTCCCCAGGTCTACGAGCAGTACTTC. As protein: CAWSPQVYEQYF.

The chain recombines TRBV5-4 with TRBJ2-3; no clear D gene. Trimming removed 1 base from V and 0 bases from J, with 0 bases in between. The V gene's germline CDR1 is SGHNT and CDR2 YYREEE (reference sequence). The CDR3 consists of 12 residues. The CDR3 coding sequence is TGTGCCAGCAGCTTGAGCACAGATACGCAGTATTTT. Protein: CASSLSTDTQYF.

The rearrangement joins TRBV9 to TRBJ1-2; a possible D gene is TRBD1 (6 bases). Per the germline V gene, CDR1 is SGDLS and CDR2 is YYNGEE. V shed 4 bases and J shed 4 bases, with 11 bases lying between them. This CDR3 contains 13 residues. CDR3 in DNA: TGTGCCAGCAGCTCACAGGGCTTCTATGGCTACACCTTC. Its protein is CASSSQGFYGYTF.

This clone occurred once. This chain joins TRBV6-1 and TRBJ2-4; TRBD2 matches at 9 bases. CDR1 is MNHNS, CDR2 SASEGT, per germline. Germline trimming cut 4 bases from V and 3 bases from J; bases unmatched to any gene: 19. CDR3 size: 20 residues. The DNA for the CDR3 is TGTGCCAGCAGTGGTGCCCTGATAGCGGGGGCCGCTTTCGGCAAAAACATTCAGTACTTC. Its translation: CASSGALIAGAAFGKNIQYF.